This TCR beta chain was recorded in a study of T cell responses to AZD1222 COVID-19 vaccine (dated by TCRdb to the early 2020s). Some background on the complete study: AZD1222 recipients with second doses at about 4 weeks or about 12 weeks were pooled, because spike-specific TCR depth and breadth did not differ between schedules. A total of 233 trial participants underwent TCR sequencing, of whom about 210 received two doses of AZD1222 and about 25 received two doses of the MenACWY control vaccine. Enrollment into the trials was organized by age into subgroups of 18-55, 56-69 and 70-plus years, and those subgroups contained approximately 160, 26 and 62 TCR-sequenced participants, respectively.

Including cysteine and phenylalanine, the CDR3 has 14 amino acids. The entry retains the CDR3 DNA only, 42 bases that are in frame from base 1. Based on the germline V gene (reference sequence), the CDR1 and CDR2 sequences are LNHDA and SQIVND. Trimming removed 7 bases from V and 9 bases from J; the gene matches leave 12 bases unexplained. Here is what the overall study found, with its caveats: In the small 56-69-year group, the increase in depth fell short of significance, most likely because of low power. Because no day 14 peak-response samples were available, repertoires were characterized only after the peak T cell response. Nearly half of unique spike-specific TCRs reportedly recognized epitopes outside regions mutated in the B.1.351 and B.1.1.7 variants. Conclusions about previously exposed vaccinees are limited, since just a handful of AZD1222 recipients were seropositive for SARS-CoV-2 at baseline. Participants were mostly white British and included more females than males, and it was suggested by the authors that clonal diversity may have been underestimated. After two AZD1222 doses, spike-specific TCR breadth and depth were significantly higher than at day 0 and than in MenACWY recipients. Vaccine-associated CD4 TCRs spanned the whole spike protein, with dominant responses in regions 160-218 and 743-854.

In light of the paper, this sample's time point label describes: baseline before first vaccination. The vaccinee samples were drawn from two UK trials, COV001 and COV002, one of which was a single-blind randomized controlled phase 2/3 trial testing AZD1222 (ChAdOx1 nCoV-19) in healthy adults. For TCRbeta chain sequencing, PBMC samples were collected from trial participants at day 0 and at day 28 after the second dose. The CDR3 regions of human TCRbeta chains were subjected to immunosequencing. As for the original processing: TCRs in the repertoires were matched against a reference library of SARS-CoV-2-specific TCRs that had been generated with the MIRA antigen-specificity platform. Breadth was defined as the fraction of unique TCRs that were SARS-CoV-2-associated. Depth was defined as the fraction of total T cells that were SARS-CoV-2-associated. Each spike-specific TCR was assigned to its reactive spike region and to a CD4 or CD8 class using the MIRA data. Log10-transformed breadth and depth values were compared by one-way ANOVA with Sidak's multiple comparisons tests. Sourced from immuneACCESS, this table was stored by TCRdb with only in-frame sequences that have V and J called. A share of the clones is absent; for the studies checked, an unresolved V gene accounts for under half, and the remainder has no known explanation. V and J calls and clone size follow that table, whereas D and trimming were derived from the DNA. This sample comprises about 150,000 clones, roughly 90% of them detected only once. In total, the top ten clones hold 2.5% to 4% of the sample.

As regards this clone: Which antigen it targets is not known. No base quality information exists; no much larger clone differs at one position.

Here the sequenced sample was peripheral blood, taken on day 0 of AZD1222 vaccination. Here the chain combines TRBV19 and TRBJ1-5; 7 nucleotides in the junction match TRBD1. The TCR was taken from an adult in good health. The DNA is as follows: TGTGCCAGTATCAAACAGGGGTGGGGAGTGCCCCAGCATTTT. This encodes CASIKQGWGVPQHF.